This entry features one T cell receptor (beta chain) sequence. Followed longitudinally, the Seattle patients had been enrolled during active infection. This record belongs to a study of blood T cell repertoires in COVID-19. Study as a whole: PBMCs, B-cell-depleted T cells, or T cells provided the cDNA or gDNA that made up the material.

Per the original data handling: Estimation of nucleated cell counts was performed using reference gene primer amplification. Produced via immunoSEQ multiplex PCR; TCRdb's table is partial and in-frame only. V, J and clone size are those of that table, while D and trimming were read from the DNA. Seen here are approximately 93,000 clones, 80% to 90% observed once, and the top ten hold roughly 2.1%. The origin of this receptor is a man aged 45-60 years with COVID-19, enrolled during active disease. Sequencing was performed on peripheral blood.

CDR3 bases: TGTGCCACCAGCAGAGATGCAGGGGCTGAAGCTTTCTTT. Protein: CATSRDAGAEAFF. V is TRBV15 and J is TRBJ1-1; D might be TRBD1 (6 bases). Trimming left V 0 bases short and J 6 bases short, with 8 bases between. Germline CDR1 reads LNHNV; CDR2 reads YYDKDF (reference sequence). This CDR3 has 13 residues.